The 5 T cell receptor beta chains listed next were all sequenced from one sample in a study of control samples from healthy donors and cancer patients. The assay was immunoSEQ multiplex PCR, and TCRdb's table has in-frame clones only and misses some. The table records about 61,000 clones, around 91% of them present only once. Sequencing was carried out using PBMCs. These receptor sequences come from a man aged 60-69 years with colorectal cancer.

The table lists this clone with a count of one. The V call is TRBV9, the J call TRBJ1-3, with D unclear. Germline V gene lookup returns CDR1 SGDLS and CDR2 YYNGEE. V was cut by 0 bases and J by 3 bases, with 7 bases left in between. CDR3 size: 14 residues. As DNA, the CDR3 is TGTGCCAGCAGCGTAGGCGGTGTTGGAAACACCATATATTTT. This codes for CASSVGGVGNTIYF.

The chain carries TRBV24-1 and TRBJ1-5, with a weak D call TRBD1 (5 bases). CDR3 size: 14 residues. The germline V gene has CDR1 KGHDR and CDR2 SFDVKD. V lost 5 bases and J 0 bases, leaving 7 bases between the germline ends. For the CDR3, the DNA is TGTGCCACCAGTGGGGGCCTTAGCAATCAGCCCCAGCATTTT. It codes for CATSGGLSNQPQHF.

The chain uses TRBV28 and TRBJ1-5, with D possibly being TRBD1 (6 bases). Trimming removed 6 bases from V and 10 bases from J, with 16 bases in between. The germline V gene has CDR1 MDHEN and CDR2 SYDVKM. The CDR3 sequence is 13 residues long. The CDR3 here is CASRDSSFGPQHF. CDR3 nucleotide sequence: TGTGCCAGCAGGGACAGCTCGTTTGGACCCCAGCATTTT. The full variable domain, completed using reference TRBV28 and TRBJ1-5, is DVKVTQSSRYLVKRTGEKVFLECVQDMDHENMFWYRQDPGLGLRLIYFSYDVKMKEKGDIPEGYSVSREKKERFSLILESASTNQTSMYLCASRDSSFGPQHFGDGTRLSIL.

V usage is TRBV7-9 and J usage is TRBJ2-3; 9 bases map to TRBD2. CDR1 and CDR2 from the germline V gene are SEHNR and FQNEAQ (reference sequence). This CDR3 region has 15 residues. After removal of 8 bases from V and 8 bases from J, the junction contained 14 bases not matched to a gene. Here the CDR3 reads CASGVVAGEPPTQYF. The CDR3, as DNA: TGTGCCAGCGGGGTCGTAGCGGGGGAGCCGCCTACGCAGTATTTT.

This sequence joins TRBV19 and TRBJ2-7, with unresolved D. The V and J ends lost 0 bases and 2 bases respectively, with 14 bases between them. From germline, CDR1 is LNHDA and CDR2 SQIVND (reference sequence). This CDR3 is 16 amino acids long. This CDR3 is CASSIDLTSLTYEQYF. CDR3 in DNA: TGTGCCAGTAGTATAGATCTAACGAGCTTGACCTACGAGCAGTACTTC.